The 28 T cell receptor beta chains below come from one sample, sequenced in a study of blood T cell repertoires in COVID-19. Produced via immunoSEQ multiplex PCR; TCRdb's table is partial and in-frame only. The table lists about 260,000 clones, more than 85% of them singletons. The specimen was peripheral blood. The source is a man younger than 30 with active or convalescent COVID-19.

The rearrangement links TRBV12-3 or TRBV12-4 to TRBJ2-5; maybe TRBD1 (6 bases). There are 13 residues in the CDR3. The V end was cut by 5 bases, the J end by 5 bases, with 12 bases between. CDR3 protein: CASSPQGRETQYF. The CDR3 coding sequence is TGTGCCAGCAGTCCACAGGGAAGGGAGACCCAGTACTTC.

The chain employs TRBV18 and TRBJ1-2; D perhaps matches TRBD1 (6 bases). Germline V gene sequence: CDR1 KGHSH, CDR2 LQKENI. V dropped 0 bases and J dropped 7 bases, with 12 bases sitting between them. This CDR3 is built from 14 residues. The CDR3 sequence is CASSPPPGDAGYTF. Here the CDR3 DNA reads TGTGCCAGCTCACCACCTCCAGGGGACGCTGGCTACACCTTC.

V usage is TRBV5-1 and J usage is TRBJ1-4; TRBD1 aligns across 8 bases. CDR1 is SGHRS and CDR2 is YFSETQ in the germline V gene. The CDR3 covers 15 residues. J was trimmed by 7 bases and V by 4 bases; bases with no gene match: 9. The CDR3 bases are TGCGCCAGCAGCGCAGATGGTGGACAGGGTGAAAAACTGTTTTTT. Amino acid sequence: CASSADGGQGEKLFF.

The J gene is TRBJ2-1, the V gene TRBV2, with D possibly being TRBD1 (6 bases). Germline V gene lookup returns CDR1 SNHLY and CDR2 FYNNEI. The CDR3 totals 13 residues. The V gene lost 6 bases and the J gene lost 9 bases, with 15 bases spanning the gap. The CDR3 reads CASSPNRESEQFF. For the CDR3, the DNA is TGTGCCAGCAGCCCCAACAGGGAATCTGAGCAGTTCTTC.

CDR3: CASSSGRGRDLFTGYTF. The CDR3 DNA reads TGTGCCAGCAGTTCTGGGCGGGGAAGGGACCTCTTTACGGGCTACACCTTC. This rearrangement joins TRBV27 to TRBJ1-2, with a tentative D call TRBD1 (5 bases). Per the germline V gene, CDR1 is MNHEY and CDR2 is SMNVEV (reference sequence). This CDR3 region has 17 residues. V lost 4 bases and J lost 8, with 26 bases in between.

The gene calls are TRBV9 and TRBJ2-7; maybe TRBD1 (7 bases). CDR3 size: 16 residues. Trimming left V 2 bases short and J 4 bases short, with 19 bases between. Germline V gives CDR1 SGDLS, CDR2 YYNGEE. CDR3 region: CASSVGGGAQLYEQYF. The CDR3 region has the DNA TGTGCCAGCAGCGTTGGAGGGGGCGCTCAGTTGTACGAGCAGTACTTC.

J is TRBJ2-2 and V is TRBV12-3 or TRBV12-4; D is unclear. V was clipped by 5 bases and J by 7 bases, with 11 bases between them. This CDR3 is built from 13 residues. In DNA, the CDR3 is TGTGCCAGCAGTATCAGTCTAGTCGGGGAGCTGTTTTTT. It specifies CASSISLVGELFF.

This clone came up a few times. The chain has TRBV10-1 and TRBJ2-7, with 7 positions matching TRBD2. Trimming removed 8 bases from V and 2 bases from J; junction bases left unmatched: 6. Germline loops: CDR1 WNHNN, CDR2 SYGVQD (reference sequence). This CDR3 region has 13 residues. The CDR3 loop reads CASSPGGPYEQYF. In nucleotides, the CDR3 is TGCGCCAGCTCCCCGGGAGGCCCCTACGAGCAGTACTTC.

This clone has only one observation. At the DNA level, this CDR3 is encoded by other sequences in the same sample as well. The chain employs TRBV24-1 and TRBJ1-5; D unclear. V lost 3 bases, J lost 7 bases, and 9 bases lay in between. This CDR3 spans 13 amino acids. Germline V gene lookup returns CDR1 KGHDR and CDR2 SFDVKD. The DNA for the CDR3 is TGTGCCACCAGTGATACCGGGAACCAGCCCCAGCATTTT. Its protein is CATSDTGNQPQHF.

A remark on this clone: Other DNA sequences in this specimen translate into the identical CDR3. The CDR3 spells CASSIGQGDGYTF. The DNA for the CDR3 is TGTGCCAGCAGTATCGGACAGGGAGATGGCTACACCTTC. The chain links TRBV28 to TRBJ1-2; 8 bases align to TRBD1. V shed 5 bases and J 6 bases; nucleotides not matched to a gene: 5. Germline assignment: CDR1 MDHEN and CDR2 SYDVKM. This CDR3 has 13 amino acids.

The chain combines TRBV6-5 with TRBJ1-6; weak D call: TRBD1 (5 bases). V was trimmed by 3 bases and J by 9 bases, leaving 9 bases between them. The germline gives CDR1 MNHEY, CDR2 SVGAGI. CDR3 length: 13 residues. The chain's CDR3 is CASSYFQGSPLHF. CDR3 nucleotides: TGTGCCAGCAGTTATTTTCAGGGTTCACCCCTCCACTTT.

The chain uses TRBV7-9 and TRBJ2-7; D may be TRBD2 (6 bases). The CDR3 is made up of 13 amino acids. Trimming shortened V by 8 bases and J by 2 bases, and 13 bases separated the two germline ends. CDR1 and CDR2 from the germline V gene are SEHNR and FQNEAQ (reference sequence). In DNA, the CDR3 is TGTGCCAGCTCGGGGGTAATGACCTACGAGCAGTACTTC. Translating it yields CASSGVMTYEQYF. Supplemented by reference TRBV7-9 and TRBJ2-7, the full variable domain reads DTGVSQNPRHKITKRGQNVTFRCDPISEHNRLYWYRQTLGQGPEFLTYFQNEAQLEKSRLLSDRFSAERPKGSFSTLEIQRTEQGDSAMYLCASSGVMTYEQYFGPGTRLTVT.

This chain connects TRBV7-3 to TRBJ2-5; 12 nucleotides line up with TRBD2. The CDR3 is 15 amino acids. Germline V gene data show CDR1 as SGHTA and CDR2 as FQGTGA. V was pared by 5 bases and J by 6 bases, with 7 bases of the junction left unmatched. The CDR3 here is CASSPQTSGRKTQYF. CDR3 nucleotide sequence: TGTGCCAGCAGCCCCCAGACTAGCGGGAGAAAGACCCAGTACTTC.

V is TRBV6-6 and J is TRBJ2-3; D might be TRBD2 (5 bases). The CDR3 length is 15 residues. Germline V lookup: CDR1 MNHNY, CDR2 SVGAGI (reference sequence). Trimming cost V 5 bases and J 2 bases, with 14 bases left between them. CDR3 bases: TGTGCCAGCAGTACTGCGGGCCAGTACACAGATACGCAGTATTTT. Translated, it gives CASSTAGQYTDTQYF.

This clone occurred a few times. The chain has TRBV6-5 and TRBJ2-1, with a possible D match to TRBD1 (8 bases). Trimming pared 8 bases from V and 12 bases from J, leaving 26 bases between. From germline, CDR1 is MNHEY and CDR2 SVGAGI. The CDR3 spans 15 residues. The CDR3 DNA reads TGTGCCAGCGGCGCCGGGACAGGACTATCGGGGGGGCAGTTCTTC. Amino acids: CASGAGTGLSGGQFF.

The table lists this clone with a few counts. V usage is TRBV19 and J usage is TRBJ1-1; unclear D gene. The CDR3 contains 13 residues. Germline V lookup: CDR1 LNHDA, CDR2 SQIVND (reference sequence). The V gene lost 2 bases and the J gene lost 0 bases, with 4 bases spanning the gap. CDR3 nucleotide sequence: TGTGCCAGTAGTATATATGTGAACACTGAAGCTTTCTTT. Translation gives CASSIYVNTEAFF.

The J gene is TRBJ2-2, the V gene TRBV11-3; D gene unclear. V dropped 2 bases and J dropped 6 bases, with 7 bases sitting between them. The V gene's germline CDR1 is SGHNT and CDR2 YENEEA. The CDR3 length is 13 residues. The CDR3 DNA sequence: TGTGCCAGCAGCTTAATTTTCGCCGGGGAGCTGTTTTTT. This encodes CASSLIFAGELFF.

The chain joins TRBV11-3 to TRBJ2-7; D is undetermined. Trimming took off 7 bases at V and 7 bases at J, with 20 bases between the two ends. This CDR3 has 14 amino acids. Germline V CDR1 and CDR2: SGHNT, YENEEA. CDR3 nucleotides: TGTGCCAGCACCCCCGCTGGGCGTGTGGGTGAGCAGTACTTC. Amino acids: CASTPAGRVGEQYF.

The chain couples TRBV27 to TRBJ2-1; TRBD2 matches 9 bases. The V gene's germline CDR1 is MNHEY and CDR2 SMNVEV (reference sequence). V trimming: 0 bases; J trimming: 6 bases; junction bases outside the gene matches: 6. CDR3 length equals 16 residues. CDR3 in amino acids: CASSLSLAGRFNEQFF. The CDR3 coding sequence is TGTGCCAGCAGTTTATCACTAGCGGGTAGATTCAATGAGCAGTTCTTC.

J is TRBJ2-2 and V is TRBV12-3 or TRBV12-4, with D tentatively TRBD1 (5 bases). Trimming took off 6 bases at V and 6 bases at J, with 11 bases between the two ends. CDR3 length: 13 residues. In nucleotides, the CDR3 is TGTGCCAGCAGCCTTATCAGGGCCGGGGAGCTGTTTTTT. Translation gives CASSLIRAGELFF.

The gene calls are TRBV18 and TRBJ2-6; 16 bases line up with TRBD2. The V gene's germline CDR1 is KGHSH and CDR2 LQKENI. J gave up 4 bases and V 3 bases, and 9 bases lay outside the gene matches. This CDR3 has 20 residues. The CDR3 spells CASSPYGTSGGATGANVLTF. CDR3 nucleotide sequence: TGTGCCAGCTCACCCTACGGGACTAGCGGGGGGGCGACCGGGGCCAACGTCCTGACTTTC.

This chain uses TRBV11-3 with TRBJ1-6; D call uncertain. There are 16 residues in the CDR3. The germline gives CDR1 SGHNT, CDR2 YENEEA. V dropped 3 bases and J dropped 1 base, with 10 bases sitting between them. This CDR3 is CASSFSGASYNSPLHF. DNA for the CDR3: TGTGCCAGCAGCTTCAGTGGAGCGTCCTATAATTCACCCCTCCACTTT.

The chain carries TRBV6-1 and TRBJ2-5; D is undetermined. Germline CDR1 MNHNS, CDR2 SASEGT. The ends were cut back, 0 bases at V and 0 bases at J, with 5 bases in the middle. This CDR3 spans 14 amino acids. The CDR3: CASSEARYQETQYF. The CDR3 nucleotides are TGTGCCAGCAGTGAAGCCAGGTACCAAGAGACCCAGTACTTC.

The CDR3 spells CASSATSGTWTGELFF. DNA for the CDR3: TGTGCCAGCAGCGCGACTAGCGGGACTTGGACCGGGGAGCTGTTTTTT. The rearrangement links TRBV7-6 to TRBJ2-2; 11 bases agree with TRBD2. Germline V gene sequence: CDR1 SGHVS, CDR2 FNYEAQ. Losses at the gene ends were 5 bases for V and 5 bases for J; bases not matched to a gene: 7. CDR3 length: 16 amino acids.

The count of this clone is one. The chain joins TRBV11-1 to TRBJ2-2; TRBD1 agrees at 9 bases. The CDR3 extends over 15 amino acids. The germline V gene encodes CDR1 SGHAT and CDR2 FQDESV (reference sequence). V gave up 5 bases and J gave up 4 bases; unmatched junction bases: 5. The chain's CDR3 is CASSLRDRATGELFF. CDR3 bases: TGTGCCAGCAGCCTCCGGGACAGGGCCACCGGGGAGCTGTTTTTT.

CDR3 in DNA: TGTGCCAGCAGTCTGGGACAGAACACAGATACGCAGTATTTT. Protein sequence: CASSLGQNTDTQYF. This chain connects TRBV27 to TRBJ2-3; 7 bases match TRBD1. The CDR3 spans 14 residues. The V segment lost 5 bases and the J segment 2 bases; nucleotides outside the gene matches: 4. The germline CDR1 and CDR2 sequences are MNHEY and SMNVEV (reference sequence).

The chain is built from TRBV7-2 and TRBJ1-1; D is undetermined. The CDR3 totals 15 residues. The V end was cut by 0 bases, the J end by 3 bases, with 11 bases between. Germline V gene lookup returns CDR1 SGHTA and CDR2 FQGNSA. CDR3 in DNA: TGTGCCAGCAGCTTAGCTACAATCCGGGACACTGAAGCTTTCTTT. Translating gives CASSLATIRDTEAFF.

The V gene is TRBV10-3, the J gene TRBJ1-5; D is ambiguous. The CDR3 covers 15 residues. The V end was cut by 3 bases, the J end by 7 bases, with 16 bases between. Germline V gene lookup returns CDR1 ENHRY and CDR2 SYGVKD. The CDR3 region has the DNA TGTGCCATCAGTGATGGAGTCTCAAACGGCCAGCCCCAGCATTTT. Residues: CAISDGVSNGQPQHF.